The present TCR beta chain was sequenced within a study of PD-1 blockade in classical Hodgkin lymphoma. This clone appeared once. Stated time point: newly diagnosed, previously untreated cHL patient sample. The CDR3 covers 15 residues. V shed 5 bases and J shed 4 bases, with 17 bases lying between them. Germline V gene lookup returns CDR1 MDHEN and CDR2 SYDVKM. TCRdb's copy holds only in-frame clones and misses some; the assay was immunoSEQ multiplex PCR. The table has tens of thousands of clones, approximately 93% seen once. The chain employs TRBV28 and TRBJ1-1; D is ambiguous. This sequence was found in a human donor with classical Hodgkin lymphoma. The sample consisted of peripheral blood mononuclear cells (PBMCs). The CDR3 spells CASSLPQDGSTEAFF. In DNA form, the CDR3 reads TGTGCCAGCAGTCTCCCCCAAGACGGAAGCACTGAAGCTTTCTTT. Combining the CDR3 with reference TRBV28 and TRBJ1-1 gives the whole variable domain DVKVTQSSRYLVKRTGEKVFLECVQDMDHENMFWYRQDPGLGLRLIYFSYDVKMKEKGDIPEGYSVSREKKERFSLILESASTNQTSMYLCASSLPQDGSTEAFFGQGTRLTVV.